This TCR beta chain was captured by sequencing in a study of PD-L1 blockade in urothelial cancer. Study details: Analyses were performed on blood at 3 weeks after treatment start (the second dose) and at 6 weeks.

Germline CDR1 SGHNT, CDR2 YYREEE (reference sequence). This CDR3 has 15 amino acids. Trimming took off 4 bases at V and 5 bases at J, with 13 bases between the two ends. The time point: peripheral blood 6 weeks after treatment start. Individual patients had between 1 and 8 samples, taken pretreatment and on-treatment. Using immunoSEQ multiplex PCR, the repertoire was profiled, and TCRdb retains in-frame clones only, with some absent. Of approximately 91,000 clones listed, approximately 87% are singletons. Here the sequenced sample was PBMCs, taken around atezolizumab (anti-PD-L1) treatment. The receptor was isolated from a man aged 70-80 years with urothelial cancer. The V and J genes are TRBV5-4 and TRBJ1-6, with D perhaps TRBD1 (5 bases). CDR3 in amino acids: CASSGGGGNNSPLHF. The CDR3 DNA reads TGTGCCAGCAGCGGTGGGGGAGGGAATAATTCACCCCTCCACTTT.